This passage covers 8 T cell receptor beta chains from one sample sequenced in a study of cytomegalovirus exposure and HLA in healthy donors. Primers: 60 Vbeta forward and 13 Jbeta reverse. This table comes from immunoSEQ multiplex PCR, and its TCRdb copy is limited to in-frame clones, with some not included. The sample yields around 120,000 clones, roughly 82% seen once. What was sequenced was PBMCs. Source of these receptors: a man aged 50 to 59 in good health and CMV-seronegative.

The chain carries TRBV4-3 and TRBJ1-5; 8 positions match TRBD1. The CDR3 is 18 residues long. V was clipped by 1 base and J by 0 bases; unmatched bases: 8. Germline-derived CDR1 and CDR2 are LGHNA and YSLEER. DNA of the CDR3: TGCGCCAGCAGCCAAGGCTCCAGGGGGCGGGGTAGCAATCAGCCCCAGCATTTT. As protein: CASSQGSRGRGSNQPQHF.

The chain joins TRBV2 to TRBJ2-5, with 8 bases lining up with TRBD2. The V and J ends lost 5 bases and 9 bases, in that order; junction bases with no gene match: 11. Germline CDR1 is SNHLY and CDR2 is FYNNEI. This CDR3 region has 14 residues. The CDR3 sequence is CASSTSGLSVAQYF. DNA of the CDR3: TGTGCCAGCAGTACTAGCGGCTTGTCTGTGGCCCAGTACTTC.

The gene calls are TRBV2 and TRBJ1-1; 7 positions match TRBD1. Per the germline V gene, CDR1 is SNHLY and CDR2 is FYNNEI. V lost 2 bases, J lost 0 bases, and 3 bases stayed unmatched. This CDR3 contains 15 residues. CDR3 nucleotide sequence: TGTGCCAGCAGTGAATACAGGGGAGTGAACACTGAAGCTTTCTTT. Translated, it gives CASSEYRGVNTEAFF.

This clone occurred a few times. The V gene is TRBV6-5, the J gene TRBJ2-7, with D maybe TRBD2 (6 bases). V was pared by 6 bases and J by 0 bases, with 12 bases between. The CDR3 covers 14 residues. CDR1 MNHEY and CDR2 SVGAGI come from the germline V gene. The CDR3 loop reads CASSPPGVSYEQYF. CDR3 DNA sequence: TGTGCCAGCAGCCCGCCGGGGGTCTCCTACGAGCAGTACTTC.

Note on this clone: A read error may produce the germline difference seen at one junction end. The same CDR3 arises from other DNA sequences in this sample as well. The rearrangement uses TRBV7-8 and TRBJ1-2; 8 bases are shared with TRBD1. The germline V gene encodes CDR1 SGHVS and CDR2 FQNEAQ. This CDR3 region has 14 residues. The CDR3 coding sequence is TGTGCCAGCAGCTTAGGGCAGGGGGCCGGTGGCTATACCTTC. Amino acids: CASSLGQGAGGYTF.

This chain connects TRBV6-5 to TRBJ1-1, with TRBD1 matching over 7 bases. V lost 7 bases, J lost 5 bases, and 10 bases stayed unmatched. CDR1 is MNHEY, CDR2 SVGAGI, per germline. CDR3 length: 14 residues. CDR3 in amino acids: CASTPRGFRTEAFF. CDR3 sequence (DNA): TGTGCCAGCACCCCCAGGGGGTTTAGGACTGAAGCTTTCTTT.

The chain links TRBV4-1 to TRBJ1-2; 9 nucleotides line up with TRBD1. Germline-derived CDR1 and CDR2 are MGHRA and YSYEKL. CDR3 length: 16 amino acids. Trimming at V came to 4 bases and at J to 3 bases, leaving 9 bases not matched to a gene. The CDR3: CASSRGQGARDYGYTF. In DNA, the CDR3 is TGCGCCAGCAGCCGGGGACAGGGTGCCCGGGACTATGGCTACACCTTC.

The J gene is TRBJ1-3, the V gene TRBV7-9, with D possibly matching TRBD1 (6 bases). This CDR3 is 13 amino acids long. The germline V gene has CDR1 SEHNR and CDR2 FQNEAQ (reference sequence). Trimming stripped 3 bases from V and 4 bases from J, with 7 bases between. The CDR3 reads CASSFGQGNTIYF. For the CDR3, the DNA is TGTGCCAGCAGCTTTGGACAGGGAAACACCATATATTTT.